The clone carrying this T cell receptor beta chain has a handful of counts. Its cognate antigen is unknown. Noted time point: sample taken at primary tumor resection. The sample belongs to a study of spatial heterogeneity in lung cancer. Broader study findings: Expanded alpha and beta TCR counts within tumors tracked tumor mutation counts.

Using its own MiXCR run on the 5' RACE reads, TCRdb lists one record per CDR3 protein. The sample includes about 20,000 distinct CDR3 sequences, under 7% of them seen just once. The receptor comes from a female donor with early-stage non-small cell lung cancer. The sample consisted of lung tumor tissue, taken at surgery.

CDR3 loop: CASVGAGETQYF. Written as DNA, the CDR3 is TGTGCCAGCGTAGGGGCCGGCGAGACCCAGTACTTC. The chain carries TRBV3-1 and TRBJ2-5; maybe TRBD1 (5 bases). The ends were cut back, 8 bases at V and 5 bases at J, with 12 bases in the middle. CDR1 and CDR2 (germline): LGHDT, YNNKEL (reference sequence). The CDR3 has 12 amino acids.